The source of this TCR beta chain is a study of blood T cell repertoires in COVID-19. TCRdb's copy holds only in-frame clones and misses some; the assay was immunoSEQ multiplex PCR. Of 200,000 to 250,000 clones detected, about three quarters appear once; the ten largest clones hold under 8.5%. This clone was observed a single time. The length of the CDR3 is 11 residues. The V end was cut by 7 bases, the J end by 10 bases, with 12 bases between. Per the germline V gene, CDR1 is SGHRS and CDR2 is YFSETQ. This TCR came from an older woman with acute or convalescent COVID-19. What was sequenced was peripheral blood. This rearrangement joins TRBV5-1 to TRBJ2-1; D is unresolved. The chain's CDR3 is CASGIRGEQFF. The CDR3 nucleotides read TGCGCCAGCGGCATTAGAGGAGAGCAGTTCTTC.